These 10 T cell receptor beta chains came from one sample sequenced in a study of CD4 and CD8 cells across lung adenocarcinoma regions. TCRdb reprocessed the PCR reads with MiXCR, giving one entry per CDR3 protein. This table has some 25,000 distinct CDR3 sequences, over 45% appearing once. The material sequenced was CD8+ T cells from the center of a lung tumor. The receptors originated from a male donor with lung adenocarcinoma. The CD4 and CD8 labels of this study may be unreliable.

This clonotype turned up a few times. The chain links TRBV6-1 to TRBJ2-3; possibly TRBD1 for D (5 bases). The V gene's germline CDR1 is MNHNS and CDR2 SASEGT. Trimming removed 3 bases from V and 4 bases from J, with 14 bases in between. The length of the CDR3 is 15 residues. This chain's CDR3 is CASSDDRILSDTQYF. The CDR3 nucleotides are TGTGCCAGCAGTGACGACAGAATCCTCTCAGATACGCAGTATTTT.

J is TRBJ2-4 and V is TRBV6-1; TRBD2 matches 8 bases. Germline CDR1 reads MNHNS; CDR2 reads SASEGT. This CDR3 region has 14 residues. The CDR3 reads CAGNGGGERDIQYF. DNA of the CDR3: TGTGCGGGGAACGGGGGGGGAGAGAGAGACATTCAGTACTTC.

The CDR3 DNA is TGTGCCAGCAGCCTGGACAGGGGGCTCAACAATGAGCAGTTCTTC. This sequence encodes CASSLDRGLNNEQFF. The chain links TRBV6-1 to TRBJ2-1; 11 bases match TRBD1. Trimming cost V 6 bases and J 5 bases; bases outside gene matches: 6. The CDR3 runs 15 residues. Germline-derived CDR1 and CDR2 are MNHNS and SASEGT.

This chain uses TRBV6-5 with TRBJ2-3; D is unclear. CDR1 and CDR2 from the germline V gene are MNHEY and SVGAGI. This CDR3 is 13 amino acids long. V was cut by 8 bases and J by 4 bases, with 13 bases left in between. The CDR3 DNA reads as TGTGCCAGCCGTCTAGTCGGGTCAGATACGCAGTATTTT. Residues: CASRLVGSDTQYF.

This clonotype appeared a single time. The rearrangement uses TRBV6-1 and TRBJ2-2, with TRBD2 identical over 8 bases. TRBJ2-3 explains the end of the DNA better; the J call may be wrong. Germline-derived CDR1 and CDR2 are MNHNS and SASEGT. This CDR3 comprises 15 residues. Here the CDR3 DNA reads TGTGCCAGCATTCAGCGGGAGAGGTACACCGGTGAGCAGTATTTT. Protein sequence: CASIQRERYTGEQYF.

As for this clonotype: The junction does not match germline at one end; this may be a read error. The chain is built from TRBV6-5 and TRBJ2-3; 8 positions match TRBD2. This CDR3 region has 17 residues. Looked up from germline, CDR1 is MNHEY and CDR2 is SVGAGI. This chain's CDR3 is CASSYSGSGNHLNTQYF. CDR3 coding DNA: TGTGCCAGCAGTTACTCCGGTAGCGGGAATCACCTGAATACGCAGTACTTT.

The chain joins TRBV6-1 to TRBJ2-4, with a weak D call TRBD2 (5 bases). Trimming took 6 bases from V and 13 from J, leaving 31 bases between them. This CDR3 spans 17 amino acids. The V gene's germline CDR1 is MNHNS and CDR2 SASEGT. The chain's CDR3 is CASSVESGGRAKDTQYF. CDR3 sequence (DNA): TGTGCCAGCAGCGTGGAGAGCGGCGGCCGTGCCAAAGACACCCAGTACTTC.

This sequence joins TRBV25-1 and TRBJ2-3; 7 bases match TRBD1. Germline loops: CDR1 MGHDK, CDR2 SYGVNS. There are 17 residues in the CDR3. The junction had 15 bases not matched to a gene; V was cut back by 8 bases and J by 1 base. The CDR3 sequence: CASSVGFVRGRTDTQYF. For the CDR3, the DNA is TGTGCCAGCTCGGTGGGGTTCGTTAGGGGGCGCACAGATACGCAGTATTTT.

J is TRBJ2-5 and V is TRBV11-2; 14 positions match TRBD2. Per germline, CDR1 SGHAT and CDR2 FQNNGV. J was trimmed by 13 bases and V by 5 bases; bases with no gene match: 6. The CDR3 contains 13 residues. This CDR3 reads CASSPGLAGERYF. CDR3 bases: TGTGCCAGCAGCCCGGGACTAGCGGGAGAGAGGTACTTC. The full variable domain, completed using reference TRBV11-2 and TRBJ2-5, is EAGVAQSPRYKIIEKRQSVAFWCNPISGHATLYWYQQILGQGPKLLIQFQNNGVVDDSQLPKDRFSAERLKGVDSTLKIQPAKLEDSAVYLCASSPGLAGERYFGPGTRLLVL.

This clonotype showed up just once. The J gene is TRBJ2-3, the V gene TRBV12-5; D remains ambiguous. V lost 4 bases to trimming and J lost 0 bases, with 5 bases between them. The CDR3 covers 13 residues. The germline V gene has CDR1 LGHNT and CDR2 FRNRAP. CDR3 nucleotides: TGTGCTAGTGGTTCTGTGAGCACAGATACGCAGTATTTT. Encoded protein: CASGSVSTDTQYF.